This paragraph reports one TCR beta chain. The record originates from a study of blood T cell repertoires in COVID-19. Study-wide context: The origin of the acute and convalescent COVID-19 samples was the United States, Italy and Spain.

Those enrolled, adults aged roughly 18 to 95 years, came from 20 to 25 US areas. Participants' own reports of clinical history determined their cohort assignment. Looked up from germline, CDR1 is MNHEY and CDR2 is SVGEGT. The junction had 3 bases not matched to a gene; V was cut back by 5 bases and J by 6 bases. The CDR3 consists of 12 residues. The repertoire was sequenced with immunoSEQ multiplex PCR; TCRdb's copy has only in-frame clones and lacks some. The sample yields under 300,000 clones, about nine tenths seen once. Sequences were obtained from PBMCs or T cells enriched from blood (not recorded which). The V gene is TRBV6-2 or TRBV6-3, the J gene TRBJ1-2; 7 bases agree with TRBD1. This TCR was recovered from a woman aged 25 to 39 with acute COVID-19. CDR3 in amino acids: CASSHGQDGYTF. The CDR3 nucleotides are TGTGCCAGCAGTCACGGACAGGATGGCTACACCTTC.